This TCR beta chain was sequenced during a study of cytomegalovirus exposure and HLA in healthy donors. General observations from the study: Listed as cytomegalovirus-associated were 150 to 200 TCR beta chains.

Germline V gives CDR1 SGHDN, CDR2 FVKESK. V shed 1 base and J shed 6 bases, with 4 bases lying between them. The CDR3 is 11 amino acids. On this clone: Its antigen is as yet unknown.

Only in-frame clones appear in the TCRdb table, and some are missing; sequencing was by immunoSEQ multiplex PCR. This table holds about 130,000 clones, more than 95% found once. The TCR comes from a man between 18 and 29 years old in good health and CMV-seronegative. The chain recombines TRBV14 with TRBJ2-7; D is unclear. The specimen sequenced was PBMCs. Here the CDR3 DNA reads TGTGCCAGCAGCCAAGTGCGCGAGCAGTACTTC. It is translated as CASSQVREQYF.